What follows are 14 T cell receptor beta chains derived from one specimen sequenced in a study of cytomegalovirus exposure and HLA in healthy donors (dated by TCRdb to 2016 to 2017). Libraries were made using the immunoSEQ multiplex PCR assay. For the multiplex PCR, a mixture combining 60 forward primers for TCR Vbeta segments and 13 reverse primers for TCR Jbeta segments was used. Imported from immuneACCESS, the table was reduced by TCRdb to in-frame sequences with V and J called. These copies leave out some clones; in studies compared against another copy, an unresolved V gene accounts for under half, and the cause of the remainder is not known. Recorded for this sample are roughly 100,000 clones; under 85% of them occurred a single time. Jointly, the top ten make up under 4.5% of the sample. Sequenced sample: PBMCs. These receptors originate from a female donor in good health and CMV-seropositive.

The CDR3 region is CASSTGRGAPGNTIYF. CDR3 DNA sequence: TGTGCCAGCAGCACAGGCAGGGGGGCGCCGGGAAACACCATATATTTT. The rearrangement links TRBV5-6 to TRBJ1-3; 7 nucleotides agree with TRBD1. V lost 4 bases, J lost 4 bases, and 11 bases stayed unmatched. Per the germline V gene, CDR1 is SGHDT and CDR2 is YYEEEE. CDR3 length equals 16 residues.

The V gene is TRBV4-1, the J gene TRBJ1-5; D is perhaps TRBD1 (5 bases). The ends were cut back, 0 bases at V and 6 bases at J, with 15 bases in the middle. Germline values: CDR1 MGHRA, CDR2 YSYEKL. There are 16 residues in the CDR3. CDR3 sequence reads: CASSQDPGGGGQPQHF. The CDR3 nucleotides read TGCGCCAGCAGCCAAGATCCCGGGGGAGGAGGTCAGCCCCAGCATTTT.

The CDR3 sequence: CASSYYNTEAFF. CDR3 DNA: TGTGCCAGCAGTTACTACAACACTGAAGCTTTCTTT. The chain recombines TRBV25-1 with TRBJ1-1; no firm D call. The CDR3 totals 12 residues. Per germline, CDR1 MGHDK and CDR2 SYGVNS. V lost 5 bases and J lost 2, with 6 bases in between. Variable domain in full (rest from reference TRBV25-1 and TRBJ1-1): EADIYQTPRYLVIGTGKKITLECSQTMGHDKMYWYQQDPGMELHLIHYSYGVNSTEKGDLSSESTVSRIRTEHFPLTLESARPSHTSQYLCASSYYNTEAFFGQGTRLTVV.

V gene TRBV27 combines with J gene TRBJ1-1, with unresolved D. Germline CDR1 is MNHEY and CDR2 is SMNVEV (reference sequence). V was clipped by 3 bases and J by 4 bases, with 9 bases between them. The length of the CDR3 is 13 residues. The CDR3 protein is CASSLEGGTEAFF. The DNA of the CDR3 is TGTGCCAGCAGTTTGGAGGGAGGCACTGAAGCTTTCTTT.

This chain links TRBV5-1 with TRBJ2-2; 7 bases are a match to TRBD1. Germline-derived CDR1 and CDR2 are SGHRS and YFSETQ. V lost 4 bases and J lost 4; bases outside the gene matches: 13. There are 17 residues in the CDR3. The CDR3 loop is CASSPGRQGRGTGELFF. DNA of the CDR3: TGCGCCAGCAGCCCTGGTCGACAGGGTCGAGGCACCGGGGAGCTGTTTTTT.

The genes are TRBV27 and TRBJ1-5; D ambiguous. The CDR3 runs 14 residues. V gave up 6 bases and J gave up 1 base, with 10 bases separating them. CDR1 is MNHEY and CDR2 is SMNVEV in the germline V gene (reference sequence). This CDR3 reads CASSLRVSNQPQHF. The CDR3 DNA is TGTGCCAGCAGCCTTCGTGTAAGCAATCAGCCCCAGCATTTT.

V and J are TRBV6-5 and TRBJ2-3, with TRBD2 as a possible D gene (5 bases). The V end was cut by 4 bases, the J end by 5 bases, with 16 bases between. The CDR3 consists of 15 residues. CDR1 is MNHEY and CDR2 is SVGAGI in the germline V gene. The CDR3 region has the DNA TGTGCCAGCAGTTCCCCGGAGTCGGGGAGAGATACGCAGTATTTT. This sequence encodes CASSSPESGRDTQYF.

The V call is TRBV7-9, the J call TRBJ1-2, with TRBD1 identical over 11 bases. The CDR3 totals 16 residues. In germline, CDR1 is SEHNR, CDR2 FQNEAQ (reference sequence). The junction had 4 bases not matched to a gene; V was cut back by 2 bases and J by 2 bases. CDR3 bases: TGTGCCAGCAGCTTAAGGGACAGGGGGTACAACTATGGCTACACCTTC. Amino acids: CASSLRDRGYNYGYTF.

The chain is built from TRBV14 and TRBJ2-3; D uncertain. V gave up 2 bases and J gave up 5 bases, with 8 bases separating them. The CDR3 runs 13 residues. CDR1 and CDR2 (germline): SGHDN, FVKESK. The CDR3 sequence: CASSQQLQDTQYF. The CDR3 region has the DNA TGTGCCAGCAGCCAACAACTCCAAGATACGCAGTATTTT.

The CDR3 reads CASSLSFSRADTQYF. DNA of the CDR3: TGTGCCAGCAGTTTATCCTTTAGCCGGGCAGATACGCAGTATTTT. The rearrangement joins TRBV27 to TRBJ2-3; no clear D gene. Germline V CDR1 and CDR2: MNHEY, SMNVEV (reference sequence). The CDR3 is 15 residues long. Between the trimmed V and J ends, which lost 0 bases and 4 bases, there was a span of 11 bases.

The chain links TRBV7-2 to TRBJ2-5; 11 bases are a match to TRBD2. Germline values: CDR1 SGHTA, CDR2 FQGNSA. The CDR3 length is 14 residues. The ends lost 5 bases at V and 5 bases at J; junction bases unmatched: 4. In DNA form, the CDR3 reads TGTGCCAGCAGCCGTTCTAGCGGGGGGGAGACCCAGTACTTC. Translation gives CASSRSSGGETQYF.

In nucleotides, the CDR3 is TGCAGCGTCCGGCGGGGAACTGGAAACACCATATATTTT. It specifies CSVRRGTGNTIYF. This chain connects TRBV29-1 to TRBJ1-3; D is unresolved. The CDR3 length is 13 residues. Per germline, CDR1 SQVTM and CDR2 ANQGSEA. V was clipped by 6 bases and J by 2 bases, with 11 bases between them. Together with reference TRBV29-1 and TRBJ1-3, the CDR3 gives the full variable domain: SAVISQKPSRDICQRGTSLTIQCQVDSQVTMMFWYRQQPGQSLTLIATANQGSEATYESGFVIDKFPISRPNLTFSTLTVSNMSPEDSSIYLCSVRRGTGNTIYFGEGSWLTVV.

CDR3: CASSQEPGQSAGNTIYF. The DNA for the CDR3 is TGTGCCAGCAGCCAAGAACCGGGACAGTCGGCTGGAAACACCATATATTTT. The rearrangement links TRBV4-2 to TRBJ1-3, with TRBD1 identical over 7 bases. This CDR3 spans 17 amino acids. Germline V gene sequence: CDR1 LGHNA, CDR2 YNFKEQ. The V gene end was trimmed by 0 bases and the J gene end by 2 bases; junction bases not matched to a gene: 7.

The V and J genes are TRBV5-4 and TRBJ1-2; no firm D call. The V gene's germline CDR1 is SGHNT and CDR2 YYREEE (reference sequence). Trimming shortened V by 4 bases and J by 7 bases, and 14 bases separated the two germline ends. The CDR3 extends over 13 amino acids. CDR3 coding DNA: TGTGCCAGCAGCCCTGGACTGCCGCGTGGCTACACCTTC. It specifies CASSPGLPRGYTF.